The rows below give T cell receptor beta chains drawn from one sample of a study of T cell changes during pregnancy in multiple sclerosis. Profiling relied on immunoSEQ multiplex PCR, and the TCRdb table lists in-frame clones only, not all of them. This sample yields more than 70,000 clones, of which 90% to 95% are seen a single time; about 1.7% belongs to the top ten. This specimen was peripheral blood, taken after pregnancy. These receptors were taken from a female donor in good health, enrolled as a control in a pregnancy study. Each CDR3 is given with its conserved first and last residue. A D gene is named only where the DNA matches it firmly. Clone size is shown for a subset of rows, as once, few, many or a class of expanded clone.

v_gene: TRBV6-5; j_gene: TRBJ2-2; d_gene: -; abundance: -; CDR3nt: TGTGCCAGCAGTTACTCGGGCGCAGGGACCGGGGAGCTGTTTTTT; CDR3aa: CASSYSGAGTGELFF
v_gene: TRBV30; j_gene: TRBJ1-5; d_gene: -; abundance: -; CDR3nt: TGTGCCTGGAGTCCCCGGAGGGGAGGTCAGCCCCAGCATTTT; CDR3aa: CAWSPRRGGQPQHF
v_gene: TRBV4-3; j_gene: TRBJ2-2; d_gene: -; abundance: -; CDR3nt: TGCGCCAGCAGCCAACAACAGGGACTACCCGGGGAGCTGTTTTTT; CDR3aa: CASSQQQGLPGELFF
v_gene: TRBV29-1; j_gene: TRBJ1-6; d_gene: -; abundance: few; CDR3nt: TGCAGCGTTGCGGGGGAAGGTCAGCCCCTCCACTTT; CDR3aa: CSVAGEGQPLHF
v_gene: TRBV5-1; j_gene: TRBJ2-5; d_gene: -; abundance: -; CDR3nt: TGCGCCAGCAGCTTGGATTGGGGGCGGGAGACCCAGTACTTC; CDR3aa: CASSLDWGRETQYF
v_gene: TRBV19; j_gene: TRBJ1-2; d_gene: -; abundance: -; CDR3nt: TGTGCCAGTAGTATAGGGCACCTAGCAGTCAACTATGGCTACACCTTC; CDR3aa: CASSIGHLAVNYGYTF
v_gene: TRBV7-9; j_gene: TRBJ1-1; d_gene: TRBD1; abundance: -; CDR3nt: TGTGCCAGCAGCGCCCGGGACAGGGGCCTACAAACTGAAGCTTTCTTT; CDR3aa: CASSARDRGLQTEAFF
v_gene: TRBV18; j_gene: TRBJ2-2; d_gene: -; abundance: -; CDR3nt: TGTGCCAGCTCATTAGTCGCCGGGGAGCTGTTTTTT; CDR3aa: CASSLVAGELFF
v_gene: TRBV9; j_gene: TRBJ2-1; d_gene: -; abundance: few; CDR3nt: TGTGCCAGCAGCGTATCTGGGGGCTTGACGGGGAATGAGCAGTTCTTC; CDR3aa: CASSVSGGLTGNEQFF
v_gene: TRBV27; j_gene: TRBJ2-1; d_gene: TRBD2; abundance: -; CDR3nt: TGTGCCAGCAGTCCCGATAGCGGGAGCTCCTACAATGAGCAGTTCTTC; CDR3aa: CASSPDSGSSYNEQFF
v_gene: TRBV30; j_gene: TRBJ1-5; d_gene: -; abundance: -; CDR3nt: TGTGCCTGGAGGGGCCCGGAAGGCCAGCCCCAGCATTTT; CDR3aa: CAWRGPEGQPQHF
v_gene: TRBV4-2; j_gene: TRBJ1-4; d_gene: -; abundance: -; CDR3nt: TGTGCCAGCAGCCAAGGGGGACTTGGGGAAAAACTGTTTTTT; CDR3aa: CASSQGGLGEKLFF
v_gene: TRBV18; j_gene: TRBJ1-3; d_gene: -; abundance: -; CDR3nt: TGTGCCAGCTCACCCACTGGGGGCAGCGGAAACACCATATATTTT; CDR3aa: CASSPTGGSGNTIYF
v_gene: TRBV28; j_gene: TRBJ1-1; d_gene: TRBD1; abundance: -; CDR3nt: TGTGCCAGCAGTTCCCTCCTAGGACAGGGGGCCATGAACACTGAAGCTTTCTTT; CDR3aa: CASSSLLGQGAMNTEAFF
v_gene: TRBV11-3; j_gene: TRBJ1-1; d_gene: TRBD1; abundance: -; CDR3nt: TGTGCCAGCAGCCCCACAGGGGGCACTGAAGCTTTCTTT; CDR3aa: CASSPTGGTEAFF